These T cell receptor beta chains were read from a single sample in a study of T-cell memory formation after mild COVID-19. MiXCR, run by TCRdb on the 5' RACE reads, gives a single entry per CDR3 protein. The sample has approximately 490,000 distinct CDR3 sequences, roughly 21% seen once. The sequencing sample was made of PBMCs or a T cell subset sorted from them (not recorded which). These receptors all come from an adult woman who had mild COVID-19 (a few samples of this study predate the infection). Cell type and time point are not known. Both conserved end residues are part of each CDR3. Each record gives: D gene, V gene, clone size, J gene, CDR3 protein, CDR3 DNA. The D gene is left open where the match is weak. Clone size is shown for a subset of rows, as once, few, many or a class of expanded clone.

.	TRBV25-1	.	TRBJ1-2	CASSEIQAYGYTF	TGTGCCAGCAGTGAAATACAAGCCTATGGCTACACCTTC
.	TRBV5-5	.	TRBJ1-1	CASSKMRPGDTEAFF	TGTGCCAGCAGCAAAATGAGGCCCGGAGACACTGAAGCTTTCTTT
.	TRBV9	.	TRBJ2-3	CASSEGVEVTQYF	TGTGCCAGCAGCGAGGGGGTTGAGGTCACGCAGTATTTT
.	TRBV19	few	TRBJ2-1	CASSPVGVYNEQFF	TGTGCCAGTAGCCCCGTCGGGGTTTACAATGAGCAGTTCTTC
.	TRBV29-1	.	TRBJ1-2	CSVPAVEGGYTF	TGCAGCGTTCCGGCCGTGGAGGGTGGCTACACCTTC
TRBD1	TRBV2	.	TRBJ1-5	CASKRGDSANQPQHF	TGTGCCAGCAAAAGGGGGGACAGTGCCAATCAGCCCCAGCATTTT
TRBD1	TRBV5-1	many	TRBJ2-7	CASSPRWQGVSYEQYF	TGCGCCAGCAGCCCAAGGTGGCAGGGGGTTTCCTACGAGCAGTACTTC
.	TRBV7-9	.	TRBJ2-7	CASSLVGGVRDYEQYF	TGTGCCAGCAGCTTAGTAGGGGGGGTCCGGGACTACGAGCAGTACTTC
TRBD2	TRBV11-2	few	TRBJ2-3	CASSLVAGVADTQYF	TGTGCCAGCAGCTTAGTTGCGGGAGTGGCAGATACGCAGTATTTT
TRBD2	TRBV29-1	.	TRBJ2-1	CSVGLAGSWEQFF	TGCAGCGTGGGACTAGCGGGATCATGGGAGCAGTTCTTC
TRBD2	TRBV7-8	.	TRBJ2-5	CASSFRRAGAMETQYF	TGTGCCAGCAGCTTTCGGCGAGCGGGAGCTATGGAGACCCAGTACTTC
.	TRBV10-2	few	TRBJ2-3	CASRGGNLIGTDTQYF	TGCGCCAGCAGGGGGGGAAATCTAATCGGCACAGATACGCAGTATTTT
.	TRBV7-3	few	TRBJ2-7	CASSPGMGGASYEQYF	TGTGCCAGCAGCCCAGGCATGGGCGGGGCCTCCTACGAGCAGTACTTC
.	TRBV6-2/TRBV6-3	.	TRBJ2-1	CASSYLRGGALEQFF	TGTGCCAGCAGTTACCTTCGGGGCGGGGCTTTGGAGCAGTTCTTC
.	TRBV6-2/TRBV6-3	few	TRBJ2-5	CASRLTRLVETQYF	TGTGCCAGCAGACTCACCCGACTAGTCGAGACCCAGTACTTC
.	TRBV10-3	few	TRBJ2-7	CAISSGGSNEQYF	TGTGCCATCAGTAGCGGAGGATCGAACGAGCAGTACTTC
.	TRBV12-3/TRBV12-4	.	TRBJ1-4	CASSLVGLEKLFF	TGTGCCAGCAGTTTAGTAGGACTGGAAAAACTGTTTTTT
.	TRBV12-3/TRBV12-4	few	TRBJ2-1	CASSSLLNNEQFF	TGTGCCAGCAGTTCGCTCCTGAACAATGAGCAGTTCTTC
TRBD2	TRBV7-2	few	TRBJ2-1	CASSYSGLAGNEQFF	TGTGCCAGCAGCTATTCGGGACTAGCGGGTAATGAGCAGTTCTTC
.	TRBV29-1	.	TRBJ1-1	CSVVGYEMGAFF	TGCAGCGTTGTGGGTTACGAAATGGGCGCTTTCTTT
TRBD2	TRBV11-2	.	TRBJ2-3	CASGGLAGLADTQYF	TGTGCCAGCGGGGGGCTAGCGGGATTGGCAGATACGCAGTATTTT
.	TRBV27	.	TRBJ1-3	CASSPSTGNTIYF	TGTGCCAGCAGTCCTTCGACTGGAAACACCATATATTTT
.	TRBV28	.	TRBJ1-5	CASSFGQGNSNQPQHF	TGTGCCAGCAGTTTTGGGCAGGGAAATAGCAATCAGCCCCAGCATTTT
.	TRBV20-1	few	TRBJ2-2	CSARAPPGELFF	TGCAGTGCTAGAGCCCCTCCCGGGGAGCTGTTTTTT
TRBD2	TRBV6-1	.	TRBJ2-7	CASSETSRIYEQYF	TGTGCCAGCAGTGAGACTAGCCGCATCTACGAGCAGTACTTC
.	TRBV14	few	TRBJ1-5	CASSQGWAQPQHF	TGTGCCAGCAGCCAAGGTTGGGCTCAGCCCCAGCATTTT
TRBD1	TRBV18	few	TRBJ1-1	CASSPPRDRVTEAFF	TGTGCCAGCTCACCACCCCGGGACAGGGTCACTGAAGCTTTCTTT
.	TRBV27	few	TRBJ1-5	CATSRLGYGQPQHF	TGTGCCACCAGCCGCTTGGGCTATGGTCAGCCCCAGCATTTT